The entry below describes one T cell receptor (beta chain). It has no known antigen specificity. No base quality values were provided; no much bigger clone lies one nucleotide off. Libraries were built with RT-PCR. Instrument on record: Illumina MiSeq. The public reads were reprocessed in TCRdb via fastp at Q25 and MiXCR, keeping in-frame beta chains. One record per CDR3 amino acid sequence lists the most common genes and DNA. Here the sample has more than 600,000 distinct CDR3 sequences; about 14% occur a single time. Roughly 4% of the sample is taken by the ten largest. This sample is drawn from a study (dated by TCRdb to 2015 to 2016). Ends trimmed: V by 2 bases, J by 1 base; bases unmatched to a gene: 3. From the cysteine up to the phenylalanine, the CDR3 has a length of 16 residues. The sequence is cut down to CDR3 DNA, 48 bases in frame from base 1. The germline V gene (reference sequence) supplies CDR1 DFQATT and CDR2 SNEGSKA.

The V and J genes are TRBV20-1 and TRBJ2-2, with 11 bases aligning to TRBD2. Sequencing was carried out using memory CD4+ T cells from blood. The clonotype was recovered from a female donor in good health, serving as a healthy control. The CDR3 reads as follows: CSARLAGGLNTGELFF. The DNA is TGCAGTGCTAGACTAGCGGGAGGATTGAACACCGGGGAGCTGTTTTTT.